Listed here are 12 T cell receptor beta chains from one sample, sequenced in a study of OX40 agonist ivuxolimab in advanced cancers. Libraries were constructed by the immunoSEQ multiplex PCR assay. TCRdb holds this immuneACCESS table with in-frame rearrangements only. Some clones are missing; in checked studies, unresolved V genes explain under half, and the rest has no known cause. In this sample the table shows 45,000 to 60,000 clones, roughly three quarters of which occur a single time. Roughly 2.7% of the sample belongs to the ten largest clones. Sample: CD4+ or CD8+ T cells sorted from blood, taken in a trial of the OX40 agonist ivuxolimab. The receptor source for this set is an adult with an advanced solid tumor such as melanoma, head and neck, liver or kidney cancer.

The V call is TRBV19, the J call TRBJ2-5, with D unresolved. CDR1 is LNHDA, CDR2 SQIVND, per germline (reference sequence). V was shortened by 3 bases and J by 1 base, with 15 bases between the two germline ends. The CDR3 has 16 residues. CDR3 coding DNA: TGTGCCAGTAGTATGACGTGGGAAACCACCCAAGAGACCCAGTACTTC. Protein product: CASSMTWETTQETQYF.

Details on this clone: Its ends do not fully match the called genes, so a read error is possible. J is TRBJ2-5 and V is TRBV10-3; TRBD1 agrees at 8 bases. This CDR3 comprises 15 residues. Germline assignment: CDR1 ENHRY and CDR2 SYGVKD. This CDR3 reads CAISQSGTGGETQYF. In DNA form, the CDR3 reads TGTGCCATCAGTCAGTCCGGGACAGGTGGAGAGACCCAGTACTTC.

The chain has TRBV19 and TRBJ2-2; maybe TRBD2 (6 bases). CDR3 length equals 14 residues. Trimming left V 5 bases short and J 7 bases short, with 14 bases between. From germline, CDR1 is LNHDA and CDR2 SQIVND (reference sequence). CDR3 residues: CASSGRLGGGELFF. CDR3 coding DNA: TGTGCCAGTAGTGGAAGACTAGGAGGCGGGGAGCTGTTTTTT.

The sample holds one count of this clone. This sequence joins TRBV28 and TRBJ2-6, with a weak D call TRBD1 (5 bases). CDR3 length: 15 residues. V lost 2 bases and J 0 bases, leaving 5 bases between the germline ends. Germline V gene sequence: CDR1 MDHEN, CDR2 SYDVKM. CDR3 DNA: TGTGCCAGCAGTTTAGACAGCTCTGGGGCCAACGTCCTGACTTTC. Amino acid sequence: CASSLDSSGANVLTF.

V gene TRBV27 combines with J gene TRBJ1-1, with a weak D call TRBD1 (6 bases). The CDR3 runs to 13 residues. Trimming took 5 bases from V and 7 from J, leaving 14 bases between them. Per the germline V gene, CDR1 is MNHEY and CDR2 is SMNVEV (reference sequence). The CDR3 spells CASSQTYRVEAFF. The CDR3 bases are TGTGCCAGCAGTCAGACATACAGGGTTGAAGCTTTCTTT.

As DNA, the CDR3 is TGTGCCAGCAGCTTTCAGACTAGCAATGAGCAGTTCTTC. Residues: CASSFQTSNEQFF. The rearrangement joins TRBV11-2 to TRBJ2-1; possible D gene TRBD2, 6 bases. Germline CDR1 is SGHAT and CDR2 is FQNNGV. Trimming left V 3 bases short and J 6 bases short, with 9 bases between. CDR3 size: 13 residues.

The chain recombines TRBV27 with TRBJ2-7, with D unresolved. V was clipped by 4 bases and J by 2 bases, with 12 bases between them. The CDR3 runs 14 residues. The V gene's germline CDR1 is MNHEY and CDR2 SMNVEV (reference sequence). As DNA, the CDR3 is TGTGCCAGCAGTTCCCGGTTCCCCACCTACGAGCAGTACTTC. It codes for CASSSRFPTYEQYF.

This chain links TRBV5-6 with TRBJ2-1; D call uncertain. Germline V lookup: CDR1 SGHDT, CDR2 YYEEEE. The CDR3 is made up of 14 amino acids. Trimming pared 4 bases from V and 8 bases from J, leaving 16 bases between. This CDR3 reads CASSRLGLRYEQFF. The CDR3 DNA follows: TGTGCCAGCAGCCGTCTGGGTCTTCGCTATGAGCAGTTCTTC.

The J gene is TRBJ1-2, the V gene TRBV20-1, with 7 bases aligning to TRBD1. The CDR3 totals 10 residues. Unmatched junction bases numbered 0, after V lost 5 bases and J lost 6 bases. In germline, CDR1 is DFQATT, CDR2 SNEGSKA (reference sequence). CDR3 nucleotide sequence: TGCAGTGCTGGACAGGATGGCTACACCTTC. This sequence encodes CSAGQDGYTF.

This chain connects TRBV19 to TRBJ1-5, with a weak D call TRBD1 (5 bases). CDR1 and CDR2 from the germline V gene are LNHDA and SQIVND (reference sequence). The CDR3 covers 14 residues. The germline V and J ends were trimmed by 3 bases and 0 bases, with 6 bases remaining between them. The CDR3 bases are TGTGCCAGTAGTATTGACAGTAGCAATCAGCCCCAGCATTTT. It specifies CASSIDSSNQPQHF. Full variable domain (rest looked up from reference TRBV19 and TRBJ1-5): DGGITQSPKYLFRKEGQNVTLSCEQNLNHDAMYWYRQDPGQGLRLIYYSQIVNDFQKGDIAEGYSVSREKKESFPLTVTSAQKNPTAFYLCASSIDSSNQPQHFGDGTRLSIL.

The chain links TRBV25-1 to TRBJ2-7, with 7 positions matching TRBD2. Germline V gene data show CDR1 as MGHDK and CDR2 as SYGVNS. This CDR3 comprises 15 residues. V lost 4 bases to trimming and J lost 0 bases; unmatched junction nucleotides: 6. The CDR3 reads CASSGTSANSYEQYF. The CDR3 DNA is TGTGCCAGCAGTGGTACTAGCGCGAACTCCTACGAGCAGTACTTC.

The chain is built from TRBV9 and TRBJ2-1, with D possibly TRBD1 on 7 matching bases. This CDR3 region has 15 residues. CDR1 and CDR2 (germline): SGDLS, YYNGEE. V shed 4 bases and J shed 3 bases, with 14 bases lying between them. The CDR3 DNA reads TGTGCCAGCAGCCCCCAGGGGGGACTCTACAATGAGCAGTTCTTC. Translation gives CASSPQGGLYNEQFF.